This entry lists 22 T cell receptor beta chains sequenced from one sample in a study of naive and memory T cell subsets. These receptors are not linked to any known antigen. An equimolar mix of two oligonucleotides served as the beta constant-region primer for TRBC1 and TRBC2. Nested alpha and beta constant-region primers with the SP2 primer drove four PCR rounds on ligated cDNA. One entry per CDR3 protein, called by TCRdb with MiXCR from the UMI-ligation and nested PCR reads. The sample lists roughly 100,000 distinct CDR3 sequences, roughly 15% occurring once. Study conclusions and caveats: Naive repertoires, especially CD8, held a few larger clonotypes, possibly memory cells re-expressing CD45RA.

Sequencing input: naive CD8+ T cells from blood. The receptors stem from a human donor in good health.

This clonotype was observed a handful of times. J is TRBJ2-3 and V is TRBV4-2; TRBD2 matches at 16 bases. The germline V gene encodes CDR1 LGHNA and CDR2 YNFKEQ. This CDR3 comprises 19 residues. Trimming cost V 5 bases and J 3 bases; bases outside gene matches: 11. This CDR3 is CASSATGTSGGAGTDTQYF. In DNA, the CDR3 is TGTGCCAGCAGCGCGACCGGGACTAGCGGGGGGGCCGGGACAGATACGCAGTATTTT.

This clonotype showed up many times. The rearrangement uses TRBV5-4 and TRBJ2-2; unclear D gene. Germline V CDR1 and CDR2: SGHNT, YYREEE (reference sequence). The CDR3 totals 16 residues. Trimming pared 2 bases from V and 3 bases from J, leaving 14 bases between. CDR3 sequence (DNA): TGTGCCAGCAGCTTTTATTGGAGTATGGACACCGGGGAGCTGTTTTTT. This codes for CASSFYWSMDTGELFF.

This clonotype has ten or more counts. The chain combines TRBV7-9 with TRBJ2-1; the match to TRBD1 covers 8 bases. The CDR3 is 15 amino acids. Looked up from germline, CDR1 is SEHNR and CDR2 is FQNEAQ (reference sequence). The junction had 7 bases not matched to a gene; V was cut back by 4 bases and J by 5 bases. DNA of the CDR3: TGTGCCAGCAGCTGGGGACAGGAGACGCACAATGAGCAGTTCTTC. Protein product: CASSWGQETHNEQFF. Based on the CDR3 plus reference TRBV7-9 and TRBJ2-1, the full variable domain is DTGVSQNPRHKITKRGQNVTFRCDPISEHNRLYWYRQTLGQGPEFLTYFQNEAQLEKSRLLSDRFSAERPKGSFSTLEIQRTEQGDSAMYLCASSWGQETHNEQFFGPGTRLTVL.

This clonotype occurred a few times. The chain couples TRBV20-1 to TRBJ2-1; D is possibly TRBD1 (5 bases). Trimming took 0 bases from V and 3 from J, leaving 12 bases between them. CDR1 is DFQATT, CDR2 SNEGSKA, per germline (reference sequence). The CDR3 has 15 residues. DNA for the CDR3: TGCAGTGCTAGAGAACACAAGGGGCTCTACAATGAGCAGTTCTTC. Amino acids: CSAREHKGLYNEQFF.

The rearrangement uses TRBV6-6 and TRBJ2-5; 8 bases fit TRBD1. CDR3 length: 15 amino acids. The germline CDR1 and CDR2 sequences are MNHNY and SVGAGI (reference sequence). Trimming removed 7 bases from V and 4 bases from J; junction bases left unmatched: 11. The DNA for the CDR3 is TGTGCCAGCAACTCAGGGGGCGCCTCCCCAGAGACCCAGTACTTC. Protein: CASNSGGASPETQYF.

In its sample, this clonotype was seen a few times. This rearrangement joins TRBV14 to TRBJ1-1; a possible D gene is TRBD1 (6 bases). CDR3 length equals 15 residues. Germline values: CDR1 SGHDN, CDR2 FVKESK. Trimming cost V 3 bases and J 9 bases, with 20 bases left between them. The CDR3: CASSQLSPGRGQAFF. CDR3 DNA: TGTGCCAGCAGCCAGCTGTCACCGGGACGGGGGCAAGCTTTCTTT.

The sample holds many counts of this clonotype. This rearrangement joins TRBV24-1 to TRBJ2-1; the match to TRBD1 covers 7 bases. Germline trimming cut 8 bases from V and 7 bases from J; bases unmatched to any gene: 10. Germline assignment: CDR1 KGHDR and CDR2 SFDVKD. The CDR3 covers 14 residues. CDR3 coding DNA: TGTGCCACCACAACAGACAGGGCAGGAAATGAGCAGTTCTTC. Translation: CATTTDRAGNEQFF.

The rearrangement uses TRBV30 and TRBJ1-1; tentatively, D is TRBD1 (5 bases). The CDR3 consists of 13 residues. V was cut by 3 bases and J by 6 bases, with 14 bases left in between. CDR1 and CDR2 from the germline V gene are GTSNPN and SVGIG (reference sequence). The CDR3 sequence: CAWSPEGRAEAFF. Written as DNA, the CDR3 is TGTGCCTGGAGCCCAGAGGGGCGCGCTGAAGCTTTCTTT. The entire variable domain, with the rest obtained from reference TRBV30 and TRBJ1-1, is as follows: SQTIHQWPATLVQPVGSPLSLECTVEGTSNPNLYWYRQAAGRGLQLLFYSVGIGQISSEVPQNLSASRPQDRQFILSSKKLLLSDSGFYLCAWSPEGRAEAFFGQGTRLTVV.

The chain couples TRBV5-4 to TRBJ2-7, with D possibly matching TRBD2 (5 bases). The CDR3 runs to 15 residues. Between the trimmed V and J ends, which lost 4 bases and 2 bases, there was a span of 16 bases. CDR1 and CDR2 from the germline V gene are SGHNT and YYREEE (reference sequence). The DNA of the CDR3 is TGTGCCAGCAGCGTGGGAGCTCTGGGGACCTACGAGCAGTACTTC. Amino acids: CASSVGALGTYEQYF.

The J gene is TRBJ1-4, the V gene TRBV4-1, with D unclear. The ends were cut back, 1 base at V and 7 bases at J, with 4 bases in the middle. The CDR3 is 12 residues long. CDR1 and CDR2 (germline): MGHRA, YSYEKL. The CDR3 DNA follows: TGCGCCAGCAGCCAAGTAATTGAAAAACTGTTTTTT. Protein product: CASSQVIEKLFF.

V usage is TRBV29-1 and J usage is TRBJ1-2; D is ambiguous. Trimming removed 3 bases at V and 4 bases at J, with 9 bases between. The CDR3 runs 12 residues. Germline CDR1 and CDR2: SQVTM and ANQGSEA. The CDR3 is CSVDSAAYGYTF. For the CDR3, the DNA is TGCAGCGTTGACTCGGCAGCCTATGGCTACACCTTC.

The chain recombines TRBV7-8 with TRBJ1-1; D not certain. Germline CDR1 and CDR2: SGHVS and FQNEAQ. The ends were cut back, 6 bases at V and 0 bases at J, with 8 bases in the middle. CDR3 length: 13 amino acids. The CDR3 DNA reads TGTGCCAGCAGACTAAATCTGAACACTGAAGCTTTCTTT. Its protein product is CASRLNLNTEAFF.

In its sample, this clonotype was seen many times. The chain couples TRBV5-4 to TRBJ2-1, with TRBD2 matching over 7 bases. The CDR3 spans 14 residues. Germline CDR1 and CDR2: SGHNT and YYREEE (reference sequence). Trimming cost V 5 bases and J 0 bases; bases outside gene matches: 2. The CDR3 sequence is CASRWDYSYNEQFF. CDR3 nucleotide sequence: TGTGCCAGCAGATGGGACTACTCCTACAATGAGCAGTTCTTC.

This clonotype has just a few counts. The chain carries TRBV14 and TRBJ1-5; D gene ambiguous. CDR1 SGHDN and CDR2 FVKESK come from the germline V gene. V shed 2 bases and J shed 5 bases, with 7 bases lying between them. The CDR3 is 13 residues long. The CDR3 bases are TGTGCCAGCAGCCAATCCGGTCATCAGCCCCAGCATTTT. It encodes CASSQSGHQPQHF. Combining the CDR3 with reference TRBV14 and TRBJ1-5 gives the whole variable domain EAGVTQFPSHSVIEKGQTVTLRCDPISGHDNLYWYRRVMGKEIKFLLHFVKESKQDESGMPNNRFLAERTGGTYSTLKVQPAELEDSGVYFCASSQSGHQPQHFGDGTRLSIL.

V usage is TRBV11-2 and J usage is TRBJ1-1, with D hard to call. The V gene lost 4 bases and the J gene lost 4 bases, with 7 bases spanning the gap. Looked up from germline, CDR1 is SGHAT and CDR2 is FQNNGV. This CDR3 comprises 12 residues. The CDR3 region has the DNA TGTGCCAGCAGCTCCCGTAGCACTGAAGCTTTCTTT. It translates to CASSSRSTEAFF. Looking up the rest from reference TRBV11-2 and TRBJ1-1 gives the full variable domain: EAGVAQSPRYKIIEKRQSVAFWCNPISGHATLYWYQQILGQGPKLLIQFQNNGVVDDSQLPKDRFSAERLKGVDSTLKIQPAKLEDSAVYLCASSSRSTEAFFGQGTRLTVV.

This clonotype has only a few counts. J is TRBJ2-5 and V is TRBV2; D uncertain. Germline V gene lookup returns CDR1 SNHLY and CDR2 FYNNEI. Deletions cut 4 bases from V and 2 bases from J, with 14 bases between. The CDR3 has 15 amino acids. As DNA, the CDR3 is TGTGCCAGCAGTGGGTTAGGCACGCTACAAGAGACCCAGTACTTC. It codes for CASSGLGTLQETQYF.

The J gene is TRBJ1-1, the V gene TRBV5-6, with a possible D match to TRBD1 (6 bases). Germline V gene lookup returns CDR1 SGHDT and CDR2 YYEEEE. Trimming removed 4 bases from V and 0 bases from J, with 13 bases in between. The CDR3 sequence is 15 residues long. CDR3 amino acids: CASSPWDNMNTEAFF. CDR3 sequence (DNA): TGTGCCAGCAGCCCCTGGGACAACATGAACACTGAAGCTTTCTTT. The variable domain in full, completed from reference TRBV5-6 and TRBJ1-1, reads DAGVTQSPTHLIKTRGQQVTLRCSPKSGHDTVSWYQQALGQGPQFIFQYYEEEERQRGNFPDRFSGHQFPNYSSELNVNALLLGDSALYLCASSPWDNMNTEAFFGQGTRLTVV.

The table lists this clonotype with a few counts. The DNA of the CDR3 is TGTGCCAGCAGTCCGACGACTAGTAATGATGAGCAGTTCTTC. Amino acid sequence: CASSPTTSNDEQFF. This chain joins TRBV6-2 or TRBV6-3 and TRBJ2-1, with D tentatively TRBD2 (6 bases). The ends were cut back, 5 bases at V and 8 bases at J, with 16 bases in the middle. CDR1 is MNHEY, CDR2 SVGEGT, per germline. The CDR3 length is 14 residues.

This clonotype was counted at least ten times. The chain joins TRBV29-1 to TRBJ1-5; D not certain. The V end was cut by 4 bases, the J end by 0 bases, with 13 bases between. The V gene's germline CDR1 is SQVTM and CDR2 ANQGSEA. The CDR3 is 15 residues long. CDR3 amino acids: CSVVWEWDSNQPQHF. CDR3 nucleotide sequence: TGCAGCGTTGTGTGGGAATGGGATAGCAATCAGCCCCAGCATTTT.

In regard to this clonotype: Being one base from a much bigger clone, this may be a read error. The genes are TRBV5-1 and TRBJ2-3; 15 bases map to TRBD2. CDR3 length: 19 amino acids. From germline, CDR1 is SGHRS and CDR2 YFSETQ. J gave up 5 bases and V 4 bases, and 14 bases lay outside the gene matches. CDR3 coding DNA: TGCGCCAGCAGCCGGGGACTAGCGGGAGGTCCCACTAAACAAGATACGCAGTATTTT. Amino acid sequence: CASSRGLAGGPTKQDTQYF. The full variable domain, rest sourced from reference TRBV5-1 and TRBJ2-3, is KAGVTQTPRYLIKTRGQQVTLSCSPISGHRSVSWYQQTPGQGLQFLFEYFSETQRNKGNFPGRFSGRQFSNSRSEMNVSTLELGDSALYLCASSRGLAGGPTKQDTQYFGPGTRLTVL.

The chain combines TRBV4-3 with TRBJ1-2; a weak D match, TRBD1 (5 bases). The germline V gene encodes CDR1 LGHNA and CDR2 YSLEER. The CDR3 length is 15 residues. Trimming took off 0 bases at V and 6 bases at J, with 14 bases between the two ends. The CDR3 protein is CASSQDGGGVNGYTF. In DNA form, the CDR3 reads TGCGCCAGCAGCCAAGATGGGGGGGGGGTAAATGGCTACACCTTC.

The rearrangement links TRBV29-1 to TRBJ1-1; no clear D. V was trimmed by 8 bases and J by 1 base, leaving 14 bases between them. In germline, CDR1 is SQVTM, CDR2 ANQGSEA. The CDR3 is made up of 13 amino acids. CDR3 DNA sequence: TGCAGCTCACTCTCTTATTCGAACACTGAAGCTTTCTTT. Amino acid sequence: CSSLSYSNTEAFF.